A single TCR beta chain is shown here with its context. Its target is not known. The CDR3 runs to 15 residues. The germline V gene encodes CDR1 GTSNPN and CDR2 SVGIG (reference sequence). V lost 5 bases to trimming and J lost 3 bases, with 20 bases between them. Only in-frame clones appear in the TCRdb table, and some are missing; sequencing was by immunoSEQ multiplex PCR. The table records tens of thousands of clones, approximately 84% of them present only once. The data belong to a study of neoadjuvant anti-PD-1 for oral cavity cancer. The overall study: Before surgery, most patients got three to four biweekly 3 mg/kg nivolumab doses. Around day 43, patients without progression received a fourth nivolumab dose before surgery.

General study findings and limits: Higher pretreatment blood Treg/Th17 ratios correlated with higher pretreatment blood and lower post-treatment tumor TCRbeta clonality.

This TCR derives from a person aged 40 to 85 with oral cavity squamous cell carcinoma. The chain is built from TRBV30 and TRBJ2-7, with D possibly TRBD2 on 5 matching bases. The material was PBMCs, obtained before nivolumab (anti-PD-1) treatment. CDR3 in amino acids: CAWRRGSARVYEQYF. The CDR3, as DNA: TGTGCCTGGCGACGAGGGTCAGCGAGGGTCTACGAGCAGTACTTC.